This T cell receptor beta chain stems from a study of T cell clonality in common variable immunodeficiency. Sequencing used immunoSEQ multiplex PCR; TCRdb keeps in-frame clones, though not all of them. The sample shows some 60,000 clones, none of them appearing just once. Many counts were recorded for this clone. Its antigen remains unknown. An end of the junction does not agree with germline; a read error may underlie this. The sequence runs out 3 residues before the end of the CDR3; the remainder is reconstructed from the germline J gene. Most patients and controls had Caucasian heritage. Blood samples were heparinized, 5 to 8 ml per donor. Findings of the study overall: TCRbeta clonality was increased in CVID versus healthy controls. CVID subjects shared fewer TCRbeta clones than healthy controls did.

This CDR3 contains 15 residues. The germline V gene has CDR1 LGHNA and CDR2 YNFKEQ. This receptor was taken from a person aged 18-69 years in good health. This chain connects TRBV4-2 to TRBJ1-2, with no clear D. Sequencing was carried out using peripheral blood mononuclear cells. CDR3 sequence reads: CASSQDPNRANGYTF. CDR3 DNA (partial): TGCGCCAGCAGCCAAGACCCTAATAGGGCTAATGGC.